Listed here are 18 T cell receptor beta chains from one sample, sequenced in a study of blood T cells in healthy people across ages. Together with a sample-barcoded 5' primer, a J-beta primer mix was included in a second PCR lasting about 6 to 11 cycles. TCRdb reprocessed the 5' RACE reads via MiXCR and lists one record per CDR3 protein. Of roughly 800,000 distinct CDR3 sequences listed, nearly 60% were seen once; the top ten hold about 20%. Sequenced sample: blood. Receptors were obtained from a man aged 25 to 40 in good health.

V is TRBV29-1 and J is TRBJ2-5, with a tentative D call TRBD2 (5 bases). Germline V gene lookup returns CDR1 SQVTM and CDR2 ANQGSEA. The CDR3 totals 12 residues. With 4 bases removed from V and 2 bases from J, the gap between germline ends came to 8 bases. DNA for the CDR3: TGCAGCGTTGTGGGAGTACAAGAGACCCAGTACTTC. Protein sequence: CSVVGVQETQYF.

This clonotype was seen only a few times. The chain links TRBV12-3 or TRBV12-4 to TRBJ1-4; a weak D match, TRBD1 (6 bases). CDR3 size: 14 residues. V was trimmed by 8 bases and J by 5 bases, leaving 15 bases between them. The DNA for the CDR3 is TGTGCCAGCCGCTACAGGGCAGGGAATGAAAAACTGTTTTTT. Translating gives CASRYRAGNEKLFF.

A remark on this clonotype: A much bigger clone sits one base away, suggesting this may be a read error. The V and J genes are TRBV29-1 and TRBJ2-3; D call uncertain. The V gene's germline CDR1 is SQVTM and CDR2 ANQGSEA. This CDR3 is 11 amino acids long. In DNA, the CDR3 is TGCTGCGTTGGCTACACAGATACGCAGTATTTT. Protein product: CCVGYTDTQYF.

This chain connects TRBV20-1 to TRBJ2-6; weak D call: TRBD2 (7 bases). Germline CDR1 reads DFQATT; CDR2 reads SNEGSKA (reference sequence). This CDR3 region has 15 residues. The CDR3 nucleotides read TGCAGCTCGGGGGGACAAAGCTCTGGGGCCAACGTCCTGACTTTC. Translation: CSSGGQSSGANVLTF.

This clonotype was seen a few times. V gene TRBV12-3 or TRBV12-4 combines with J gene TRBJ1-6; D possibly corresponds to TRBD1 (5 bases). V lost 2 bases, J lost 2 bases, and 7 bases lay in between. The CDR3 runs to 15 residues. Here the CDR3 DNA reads TGTGCCAGCAGTTTATCGGGGCCCTATAATTCACCCCTCCACTTT. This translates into CASSLSGPYNSPLHF.

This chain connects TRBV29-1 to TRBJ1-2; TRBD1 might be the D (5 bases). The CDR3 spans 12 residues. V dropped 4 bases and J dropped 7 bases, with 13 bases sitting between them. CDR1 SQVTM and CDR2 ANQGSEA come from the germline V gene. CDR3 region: CSVGGRARGYTF. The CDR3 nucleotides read TGCAGCGTTGGGGGGAGGGCTCGTGGCTACACCTTC.

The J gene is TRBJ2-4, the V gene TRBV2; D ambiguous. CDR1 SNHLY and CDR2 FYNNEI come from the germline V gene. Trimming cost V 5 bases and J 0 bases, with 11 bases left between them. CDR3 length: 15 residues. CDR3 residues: CASSTDPLAKNIQYF. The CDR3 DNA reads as TGTGCCAGCAGTACCGACCCCCTAGCCAAAAACATTCAGTACTTC.

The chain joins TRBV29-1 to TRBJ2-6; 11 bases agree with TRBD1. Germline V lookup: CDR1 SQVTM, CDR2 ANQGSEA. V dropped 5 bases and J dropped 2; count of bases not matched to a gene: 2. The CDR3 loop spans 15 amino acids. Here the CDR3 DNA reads TGCAGCGTTTCGGACAGGGGGCCTGGGGCCAACGTCCTGACTTTC. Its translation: CSVSDRGPGANVLTF.

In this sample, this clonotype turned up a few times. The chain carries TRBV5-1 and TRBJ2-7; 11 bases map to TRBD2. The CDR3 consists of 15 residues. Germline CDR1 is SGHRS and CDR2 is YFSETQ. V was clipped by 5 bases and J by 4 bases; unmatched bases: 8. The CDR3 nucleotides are TGCGCCAGCAGTCGACTAGCGGGGCCTCAATACGAGCAGTACTTC. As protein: CASSRLAGPQYEQYF.

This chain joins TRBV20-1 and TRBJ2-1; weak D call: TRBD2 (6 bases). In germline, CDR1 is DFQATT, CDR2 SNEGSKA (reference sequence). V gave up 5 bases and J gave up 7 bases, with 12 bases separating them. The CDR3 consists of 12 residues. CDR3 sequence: CSALWEENEQFF. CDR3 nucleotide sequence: TGCAGTGCTCTCTGGGAGGAGAATGAGCAGTTCTTC.

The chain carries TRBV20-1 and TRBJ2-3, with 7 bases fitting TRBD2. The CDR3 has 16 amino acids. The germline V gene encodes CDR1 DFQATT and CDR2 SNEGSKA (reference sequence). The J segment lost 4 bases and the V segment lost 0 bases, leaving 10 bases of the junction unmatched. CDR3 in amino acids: CSARETRGGGADTQYF. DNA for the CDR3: TGCAGTGCTAGAGAGACCCGCGGGGGAGGTGCAGATACGCAGTATTTT.

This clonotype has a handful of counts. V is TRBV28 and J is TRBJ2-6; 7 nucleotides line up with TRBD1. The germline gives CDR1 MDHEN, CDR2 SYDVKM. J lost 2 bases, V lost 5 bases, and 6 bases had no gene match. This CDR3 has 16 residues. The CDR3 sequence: CASSPTQGAGANVLTF. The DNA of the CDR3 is TGTGCCAGCAGTCCTACCCAGGGGGCTGGGGCCAACGTCCTGACTTTC.

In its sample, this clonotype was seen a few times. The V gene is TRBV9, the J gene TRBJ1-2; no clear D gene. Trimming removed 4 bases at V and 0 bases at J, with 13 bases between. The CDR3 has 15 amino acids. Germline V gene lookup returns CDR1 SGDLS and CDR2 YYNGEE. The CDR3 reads CASSNLWDANYGYTF. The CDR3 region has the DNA TGTGCCAGCAGCAATTTGTGGGATGCTAACTATGGCTACACCTTC. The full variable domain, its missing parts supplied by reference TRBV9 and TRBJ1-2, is DSGVTQTPKHLITATGQRVTLRCSPRSGDLSVYWYQQSLDQGLQFLIQYYNGEERAKGNILERFSAQQFPDLHSELNLSSLELGDSALYFCASSNLWDANYGYTFGSGTRLTVV.

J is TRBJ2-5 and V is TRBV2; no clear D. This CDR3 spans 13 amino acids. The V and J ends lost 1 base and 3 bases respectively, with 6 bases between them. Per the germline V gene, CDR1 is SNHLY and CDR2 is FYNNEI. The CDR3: CASSEGQKETQYF. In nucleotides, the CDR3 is TGTGCCAGCAGTGAAGGGCAGAAAGAGACCCAGTACTTC.

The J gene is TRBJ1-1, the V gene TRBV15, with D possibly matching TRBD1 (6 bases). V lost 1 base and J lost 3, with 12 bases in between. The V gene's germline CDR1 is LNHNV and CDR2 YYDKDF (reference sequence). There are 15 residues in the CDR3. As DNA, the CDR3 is TGTGCCACCAGCAGAGTCCCTGAGGGGGACACTGAAGCTTTCTTT. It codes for CATSRVPEGDTEAFF. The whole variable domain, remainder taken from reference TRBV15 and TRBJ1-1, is DAMVIQNPRYQVTQFGKPVTLSCSQTLNHNVMYWYQQKSSQAPKLLFHYYDKDFNNEADTPDNFQSRRPNTSFCFLDIRSPGLGDTAMYLCATSRVPEGDTEAFFGQGTRLTVV.

This chain's CDR3 is CASSLPSLDGYTF. The CDR3 DNA sequence: TGTGCCAGCAGCTTACCGAGCCTGGATGGCTACACCTTC. The gene calls are TRBV7-2 and TRBJ1-2; D is uncertain. Germline assignment: CDR1 SGHTA and CDR2 FQGNSA. This CDR3 region has 13 residues. With 2 bases removed from V and 6 bases from J, the gap between germline ends came to 10 bases.

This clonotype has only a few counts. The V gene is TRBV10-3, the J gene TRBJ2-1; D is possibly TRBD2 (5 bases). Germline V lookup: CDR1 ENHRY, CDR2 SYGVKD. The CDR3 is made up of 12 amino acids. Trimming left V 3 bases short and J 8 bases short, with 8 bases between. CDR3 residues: CAISERRDEQFF. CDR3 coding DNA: TGTGCCATCAGTGAACGGCGGGATGAGCAGTTCTTC.

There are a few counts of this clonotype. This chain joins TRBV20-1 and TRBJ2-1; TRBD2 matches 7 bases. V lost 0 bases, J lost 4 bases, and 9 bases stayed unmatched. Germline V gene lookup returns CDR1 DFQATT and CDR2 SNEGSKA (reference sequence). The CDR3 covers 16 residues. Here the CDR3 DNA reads TGCAGTGCTAGAGATTTTGGCGGGGGAACATACAATGAGCAGTTCTTC. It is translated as CSARDFGGGTYNEQFF.